The rows below give T cell receptor beta chains drawn from one sample of a study of shared clonotypes between healthy human individuals. TCRdb's table, derived via immunoSEQ multiplex PCR, lists solely in-frame clones and lacks some. Of approximately 530,000 clones in the sample, 90% to 97% are singletons; the top ten hold nearly 0.065%. The material sequenced was naive CD4+ T cells sorted from blood. These receptors were taken from a woman aged 25 to 45 in good health. Each CDR3 is given without its conserved first and last residue. Part of the rows lack a size; the others show once, few, many or a class for expanded clones.

>.|TRBV29-1|TRBJ1-2
SVVGPEQGAGGYT
>.|TRBV29-1|TRBJ2-3
SVARDRLTDTQY
>.|TRBV5-4|TRBJ1-1
ASSLGPYGTMNTEAF
>.|TRBV30|TRBJ2-2
AWSVKRENTGELF
>.|TRBV18|TRBJ1-2
ASSLAGIDDYGYT
>.|TRBV28|TRBJ1-2
ASSFSRTSLGYGYT
>.|TRBV6-1|TRBJ1-5
ASGRVPGPQH
>.|TRBV5-1|TRBJ2-5
ASSDFNRGETQY
>.|TRBV7-6|TRBJ2-2
ASSLHGTGLGELF
>once|TRBV2|TRBJ2-7
ASSEALGGGGEQY
>once|TRBV28|TRBJ1-3
ASSLGQGISGNTIY
>.|TRBV7-3|TRBJ1-3
ASSSQSRGPGNTIY
>.|TRBV4-2|TRBJ2-7
ASSQDPGFRYEQY
>.|TRBV19|TRBJ1-5
ASSGAGQSYSNQPQH
>.|TRBV6-1|TRBJ2-6
ASSGWAGANVLT
>.|TRBV19|TRBJ2-1
ASSIFPSGSHNEQF
>.|TRBV11-2|TRBJ2-1
ASSRIAGASYNEQF
>once|TRBV29-1|TRBJ2-7
SVVAATYEQY
>.|TRBV7-9|TRBJ2-5
ASSLSAETQY
>.|TRBV19|TRBJ1-1
ASSAHPGNPGAF
>.|TRBV28|TRBJ1-5
ASSPPPFGQETYSNQPQH
>.|TRBV9|TRBJ1-2
ASSVTPTKVVDGYT
>.|TRBV28|TRBJ2-1
ASSSPGGVGDEQF
>.|TRBV7-7|TRBJ2-2
ASSLGVSGAGELF
>.|TRBV2|TRBJ2-6
ASSVLRVGGPSGANVLT
>.|TRBV5-1|TRBJ2-1
ASSLGQALDEQF